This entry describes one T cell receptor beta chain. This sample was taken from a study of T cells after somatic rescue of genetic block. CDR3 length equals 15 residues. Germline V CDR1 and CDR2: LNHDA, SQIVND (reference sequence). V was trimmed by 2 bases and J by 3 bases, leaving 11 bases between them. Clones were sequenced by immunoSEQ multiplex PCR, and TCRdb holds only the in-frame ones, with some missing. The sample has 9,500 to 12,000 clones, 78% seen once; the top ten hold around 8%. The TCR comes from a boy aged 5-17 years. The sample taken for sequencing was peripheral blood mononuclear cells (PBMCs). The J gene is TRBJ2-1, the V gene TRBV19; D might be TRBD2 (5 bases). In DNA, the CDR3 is TGTGCCAGTAGTATAATACGTGGACTCTACAATGAGCAGTTCTTC. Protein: CASSIIRGLYNEQFF.